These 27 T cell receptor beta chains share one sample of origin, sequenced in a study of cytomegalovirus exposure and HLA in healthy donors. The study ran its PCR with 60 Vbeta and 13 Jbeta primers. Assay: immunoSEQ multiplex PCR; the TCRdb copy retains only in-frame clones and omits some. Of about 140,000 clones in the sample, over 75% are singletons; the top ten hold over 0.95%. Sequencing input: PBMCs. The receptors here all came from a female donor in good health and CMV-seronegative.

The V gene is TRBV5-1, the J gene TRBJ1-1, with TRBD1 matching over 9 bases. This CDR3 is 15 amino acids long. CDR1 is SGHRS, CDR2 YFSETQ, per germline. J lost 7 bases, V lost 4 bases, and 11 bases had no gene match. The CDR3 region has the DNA TGCGCCAGCAGCGTTATACAGGGGGCCGTTGATGAAGCTTTCTTT. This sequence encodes CASSVIQGAVDEAFF.

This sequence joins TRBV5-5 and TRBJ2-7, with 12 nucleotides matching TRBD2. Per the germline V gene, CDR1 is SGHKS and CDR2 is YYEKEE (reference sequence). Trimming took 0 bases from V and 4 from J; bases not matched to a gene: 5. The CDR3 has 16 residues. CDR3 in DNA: TGTGCCAGCAGCTTGGGACTAGCGGGAGTAGTTTACGAGCAGTACTTC. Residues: CASSLGLAGVVYEQYF.

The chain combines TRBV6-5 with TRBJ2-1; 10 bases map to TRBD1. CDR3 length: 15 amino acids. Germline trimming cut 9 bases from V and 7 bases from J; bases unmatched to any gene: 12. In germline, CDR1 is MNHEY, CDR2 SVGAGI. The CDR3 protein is CASKGPGQGRNEQFF. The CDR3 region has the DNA TGTGCCAGTAAAGGACCGGGACAGGGGAGGAATGAGCAGTTCTTC.

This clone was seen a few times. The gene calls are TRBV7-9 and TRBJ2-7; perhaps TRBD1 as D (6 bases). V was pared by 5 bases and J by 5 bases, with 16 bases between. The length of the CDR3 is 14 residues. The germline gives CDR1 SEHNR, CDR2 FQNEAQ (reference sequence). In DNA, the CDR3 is TGTGCCAGCAGCGCCCGGACAGCCGGGGACGAGCAGTACTTC. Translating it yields CASSARTAGDEQYF. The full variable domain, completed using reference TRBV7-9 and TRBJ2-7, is DTGVSQNPRHKITKRGQNVTFRCDPISEHNRLYWYRQTLGQGPEFLTYFQNEAQLEKSRLLSDRFSAERPKGSFSTLEIQRTEQGDSAMYLCASSARTAGDEQYFGPGTRLTVT.

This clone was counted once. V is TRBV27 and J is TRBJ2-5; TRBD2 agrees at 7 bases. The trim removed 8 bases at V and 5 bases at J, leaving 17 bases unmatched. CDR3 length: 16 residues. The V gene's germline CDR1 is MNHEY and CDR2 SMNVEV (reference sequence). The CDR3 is CASAAMAGEVGETQYF. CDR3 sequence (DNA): TGTGCCAGCGCCGCCATGGCGGGGGAAGTTGGGGAGACCCAGTACTTC.

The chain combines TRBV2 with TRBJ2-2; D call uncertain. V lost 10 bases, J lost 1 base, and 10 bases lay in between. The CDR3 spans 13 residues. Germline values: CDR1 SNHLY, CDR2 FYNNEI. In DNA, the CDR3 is TGTGCCACCCAGACACGGAACACCGGGGAGCTGTTTTTT. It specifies CATQTRNTGELFF.

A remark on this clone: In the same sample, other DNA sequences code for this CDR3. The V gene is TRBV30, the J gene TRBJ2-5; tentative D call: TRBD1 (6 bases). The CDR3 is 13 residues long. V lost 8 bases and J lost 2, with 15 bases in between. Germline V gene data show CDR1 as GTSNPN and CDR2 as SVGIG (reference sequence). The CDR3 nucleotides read TGTGCCGGAAGACCCAGGGGACAAGAGACCCAGTACTTC. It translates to CAGRPRGQETQYF.

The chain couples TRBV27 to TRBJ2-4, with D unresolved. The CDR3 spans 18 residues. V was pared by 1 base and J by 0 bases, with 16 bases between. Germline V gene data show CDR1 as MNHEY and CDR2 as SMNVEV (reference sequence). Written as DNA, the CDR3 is TGTGCCAGCAGTTTATATCCCCCCGCAGGTCTAGCCAAAAACATTCAGTACTTC. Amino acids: CASSLYPPAGLAKNIQYF.

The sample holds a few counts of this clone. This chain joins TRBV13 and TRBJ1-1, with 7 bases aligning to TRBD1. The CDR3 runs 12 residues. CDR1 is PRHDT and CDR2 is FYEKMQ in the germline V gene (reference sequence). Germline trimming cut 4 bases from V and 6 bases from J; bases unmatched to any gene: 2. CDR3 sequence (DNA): TGTGCCAGCAGCTCCAGGGGGGCTGAAGCTTTCTTT. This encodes CASSSRGAEAFF.

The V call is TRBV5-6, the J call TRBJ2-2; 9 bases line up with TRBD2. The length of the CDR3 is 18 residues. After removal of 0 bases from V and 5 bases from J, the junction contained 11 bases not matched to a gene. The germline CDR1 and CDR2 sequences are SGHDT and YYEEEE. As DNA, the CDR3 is TGTGCCAGCAGCTTGGAATATTCGCGGGAGGGCCTGACCGGGGAGCTGTTTTTT. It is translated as CASSLEYSREGLTGELFF. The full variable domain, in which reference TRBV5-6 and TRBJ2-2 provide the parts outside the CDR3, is DAGVTQSPTHLIKTRGQQVTLRCSPKSGHDTVSWYQQALGQGPQFIFQYYEEEERQRGNFPDRFSGHQFPNYSSELNVNALLLGDSALYLCASSLEYSREGLTGELFFGEGSRLTVL.

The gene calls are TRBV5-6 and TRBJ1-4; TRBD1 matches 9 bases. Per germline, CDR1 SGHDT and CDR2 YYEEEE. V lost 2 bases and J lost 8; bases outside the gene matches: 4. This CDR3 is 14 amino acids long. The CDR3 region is CASSFRQGDEKLFF. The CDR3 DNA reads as TGTGCCAGCAGCTTTAGACAGGGGGACGAAAAACTGTTTTTT.

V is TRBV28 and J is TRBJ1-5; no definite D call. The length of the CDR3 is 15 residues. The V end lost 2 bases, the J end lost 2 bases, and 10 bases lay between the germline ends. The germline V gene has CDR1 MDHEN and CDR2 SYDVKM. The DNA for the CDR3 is TGTGCCAGCAGTTTACCCGGGATACGCAATCAGCCCCAGCATTTT. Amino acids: CASSLPGIRNQPQHF.

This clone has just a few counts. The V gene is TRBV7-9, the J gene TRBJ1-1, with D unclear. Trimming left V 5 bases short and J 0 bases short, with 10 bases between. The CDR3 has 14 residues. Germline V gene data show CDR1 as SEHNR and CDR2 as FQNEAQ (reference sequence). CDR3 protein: CASSEGSLNTEAFF. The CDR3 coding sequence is TGTGCCAGCAGCGAGGGCAGCCTGAACACTGAAGCTTTCTTT.

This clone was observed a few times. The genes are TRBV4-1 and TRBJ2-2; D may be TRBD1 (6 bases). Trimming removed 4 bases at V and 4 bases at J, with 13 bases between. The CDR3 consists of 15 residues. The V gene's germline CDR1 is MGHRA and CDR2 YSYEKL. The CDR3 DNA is TGCGCCAGCAGCCTCAGGGTAGGGGGCACCGGGGAGCTGTTTTTT. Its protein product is CASSLRVGGTGELFF.

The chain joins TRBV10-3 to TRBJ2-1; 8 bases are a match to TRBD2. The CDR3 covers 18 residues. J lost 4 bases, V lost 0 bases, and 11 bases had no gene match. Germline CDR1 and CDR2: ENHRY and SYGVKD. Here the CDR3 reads CAISESESRLALYNEQFF. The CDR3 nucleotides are TGTGCCATCAGTGAGTCCGAATCGAGACTAGCGTTGTACAATGAGCAGTTCTTC.

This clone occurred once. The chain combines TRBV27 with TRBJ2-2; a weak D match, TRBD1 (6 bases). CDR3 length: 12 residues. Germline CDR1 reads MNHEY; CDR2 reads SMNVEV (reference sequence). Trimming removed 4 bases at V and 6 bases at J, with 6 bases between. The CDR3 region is CASSYRAGELFF. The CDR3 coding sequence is TGTGCCAGCAGTTACAGGGCCGGGGAGCTGTTTTTT.

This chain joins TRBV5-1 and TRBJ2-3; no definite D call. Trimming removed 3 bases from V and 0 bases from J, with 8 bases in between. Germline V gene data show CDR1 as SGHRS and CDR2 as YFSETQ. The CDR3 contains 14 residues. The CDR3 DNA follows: TGCGCCAGCAGCTGGGCGAAGAGCACAGATACGCAGTATTTT. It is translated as CASSWAKSTDTQYF.

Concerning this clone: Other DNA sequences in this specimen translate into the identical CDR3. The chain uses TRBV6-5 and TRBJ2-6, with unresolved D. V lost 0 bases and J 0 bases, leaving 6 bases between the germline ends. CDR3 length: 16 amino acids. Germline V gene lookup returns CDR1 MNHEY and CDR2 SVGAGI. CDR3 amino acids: CASSYSGGSGANVLTF. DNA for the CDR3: TGTGCCAGCAGTTACTCAGGCGGCTCTGGGGCCAACGTCCTGACTTTC.

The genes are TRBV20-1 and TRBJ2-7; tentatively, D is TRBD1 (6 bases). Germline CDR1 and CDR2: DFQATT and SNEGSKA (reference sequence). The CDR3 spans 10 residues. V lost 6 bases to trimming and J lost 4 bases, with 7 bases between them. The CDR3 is CSATGYEQYF. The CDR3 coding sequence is TGCAGTGCCACAGGGTACGAGCAGTACTTC.

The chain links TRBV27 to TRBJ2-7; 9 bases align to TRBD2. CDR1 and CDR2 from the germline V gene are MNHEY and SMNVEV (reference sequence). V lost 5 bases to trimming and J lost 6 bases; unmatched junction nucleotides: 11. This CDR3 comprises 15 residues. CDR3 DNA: TGTGCCAGCAGTCCGCGGGTAGCGGGAGTTCCCGAGCAGTACTTC. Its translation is CASSPRVAGVPEQYF.

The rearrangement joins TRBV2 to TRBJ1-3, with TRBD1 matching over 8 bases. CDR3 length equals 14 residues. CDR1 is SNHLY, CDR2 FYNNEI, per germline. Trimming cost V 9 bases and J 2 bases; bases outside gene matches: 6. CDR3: CARDRDRTGNTIYF. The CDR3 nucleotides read TGTGCCAGGGACAGGGATAGGACTGGAAACACCATATATTTT.

CDR3 in DNA: TGTGCCAGCAGATCGACCGGGACAGGCTCCTACGAGCAGTACTTC. Amino acids: CASRSTGTGSYEQYF. V gene TRBV7-2 combines with J gene TRBJ2-7, with 8 positions matching TRBD1. The V gene's germline CDR1 is SGHTA and CDR2 FQGNSA. With 6 bases clipped from V and 0 bases from J, the junction kept 7 bases outside the gene matches. This CDR3 is built from 15 residues.

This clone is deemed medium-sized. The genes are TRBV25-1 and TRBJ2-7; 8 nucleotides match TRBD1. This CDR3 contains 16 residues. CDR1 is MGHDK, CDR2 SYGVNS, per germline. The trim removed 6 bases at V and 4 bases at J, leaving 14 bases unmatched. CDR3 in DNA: TGTGCCAGCAGCGAGGGTGTCGGGACAGGTTATTACGAGCAGTACTTC. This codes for CASSEGVGTGYYEQYF.

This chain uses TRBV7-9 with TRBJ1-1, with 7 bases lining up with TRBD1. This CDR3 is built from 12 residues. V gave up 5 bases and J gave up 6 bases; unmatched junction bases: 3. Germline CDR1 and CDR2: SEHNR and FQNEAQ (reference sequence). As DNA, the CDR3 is TGTGCCAGCAGCCCAGGGACAGCTGAAGCTTTCTTT. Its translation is CASSPGTAEAFF.

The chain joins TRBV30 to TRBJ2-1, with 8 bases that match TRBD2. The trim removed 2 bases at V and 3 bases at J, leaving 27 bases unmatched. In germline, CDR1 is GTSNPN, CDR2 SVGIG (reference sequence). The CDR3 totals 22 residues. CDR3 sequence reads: CAWSPPPRVKRTSRLLYNEQFF. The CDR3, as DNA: TGTGCCTGGAGTCCACCCCCCAGGGTTAAACGGACTAGCCGACTACTCTACAATGAGCAGTTCTTC.

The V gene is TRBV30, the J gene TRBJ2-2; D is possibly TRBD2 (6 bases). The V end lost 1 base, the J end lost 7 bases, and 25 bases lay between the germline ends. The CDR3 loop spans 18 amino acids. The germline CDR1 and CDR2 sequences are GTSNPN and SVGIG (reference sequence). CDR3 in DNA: TGTGCCTGGAGTGCTCGACTAGTTGTATATCGGAGGGTCGGGGAGCTGTTTTTT. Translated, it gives CAWSARLVVYRRVGELFF. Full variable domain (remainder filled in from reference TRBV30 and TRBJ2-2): SQTIHQWPATLVQPVGSPLSLECTVEGTSNPNLYWYRQAAGRGLQLLFYSVGIGQISSEVPQNLSASRPQDRQFILSSKKLLLSDSGFYLCAWSARLVVYRRVGELFFGEGSRLTVL.

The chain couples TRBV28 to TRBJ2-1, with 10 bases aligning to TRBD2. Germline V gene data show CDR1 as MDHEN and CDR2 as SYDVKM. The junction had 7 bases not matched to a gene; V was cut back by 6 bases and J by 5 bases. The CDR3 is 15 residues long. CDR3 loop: CASSKQGLADNEQFF. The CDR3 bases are TGTGCCAGCAGCAAACAAGGACTAGCGGACAATGAGCAGTTCTTC.